These 20 T cell receptor beta chains share one sample of origin, sequenced in a study of T cell responses to AZD1222 COVID-19 vaccine. Sequencing used immunoSEQ multiplex PCR; TCRdb keeps in-frame clones, though not all of them. This table has some 100,000 clones, 70% to 90% appearing once. The source material was peripheral blood, sampled on day 0 of AZD1222 vaccination. The receptors here all came from an adult in good health.

The genes are TRBV5-5 and TRBJ2-2, with D perhaps being TRBD1 or TRBD2 (6 bases each). This CDR3 spans 19 amino acids. Germline CDR1 and CDR2: SGHKS and YYEKEE (reference sequence). Between the trimmed V and J ends, which lost 2 bases and 0 bases, there was a span of 20 bases. In DNA, the CDR3 is TGTGCCAGCAGCTTCGCCCCGAACGGGGGCCGAGCGAACACCGGGGAGCTGTTTTTT. Residues: CASSFAPNGGRANTGELFF.

The rearrangement joins TRBV5-8 to TRBJ1-5, with D perhaps TRBD1 (6 bases). This CDR3 spans 16 amino acids. Trimming shortened V by 4 bases and J by 2 bases, and 16 bases separated the two germline ends. The germline V gene encodes CDR1 SGHTS and CDR2 YDEGEE. The chain's CDR3 is CASSPLQGLGNQPQHF. The CDR3 coding sequence is TGTGCCAGCAGCCCCTTACAGGGTTTGGGCAATCAGCCCCAGCATTTT.

The chain is built from TRBV6-5 and TRBJ1-3, with 11 bases lining up with TRBD1. The CDR3 is made up of 15 amino acids. CDR1 and CDR2 from the germline V gene are MNHEY and SVGAGI. V was pared by 6 bases and J by 1 base, with 2 bases of the junction left unmatched. The CDR3 bases are TGTGCCAGCAGGGGACAGGGGGTTTCTGGAAACACCATATATTTT. Amino acid sequence: CASRGQGVSGNTIYF.

The chain has TRBV18 and TRBJ1-4; D perhaps matches TRBD1 (6 bases). Germline V gene sequence: CDR1 KGHSH, CDR2 LQKENI. V lost 5 bases to trimming and J lost 0 bases, with 10 bases between them. The CDR3 length is 15 residues. CDR3 sequence: CASSTRGSTNEKLFF. The CDR3 DNA is TGTGCCAGCTCAACGAGGGGGTCAACTAATGAAAAACTGTTTTTT.

This clone was found once. The chain links TRBV7-2 to TRBJ1-3; 10 bases fit TRBD1. CDR3 size: 16 residues. Germline loops: CDR1 SGHTA, CDR2 FQGNSA. J lost 0 bases, V lost 4 bases, and 3 bases had no gene match. The CDR3 DNA reads as TGTGCCAGCAGCTCAAGGACAGGGGGCTCTGGAAACACCATATATTTT. Amino acids: CASSSRTGGSGNTIYF.

The chain employs TRBV18 and TRBJ2-1, with 10 bases that match TRBD2. V dropped 3 bases and J dropped 6; count of bases not matched to a gene: 11. This CDR3 is built from 17 residues. Germline V gene lookup returns CDR1 KGHSH and CDR2 LQKENI. This CDR3 reads CASSPAGSASGGNEQFF. The CDR3 DNA sequence: TGTGCCAGCTCACCGGCGGGGAGCGCTAGCGGGGGCAATGAGCAGTTCTTC.

The chain has TRBV9 and TRBJ1-1; 7 nucleotides align to TRBD1. CDR1 is SGDLS, CDR2 YYNGEE, per germline. V lost 3 bases, J lost 9 bases, and 17 bases stayed unmatched. CDR3 length: 16 residues. CDR3 protein: CASSAGGTGTDGKAFF. As DNA, the CDR3 is TGTGCCAGCAGCGCCGGAGGAACCGGGACAGATGGGAAAGCTTTCTTT.

The V gene is TRBV11-1, the J gene TRBJ2-5; 10 bases are shared with TRBD1. J was trimmed by 4 bases and V by 5 bases; bases with no gene match: 7. Germline V gives CDR1 SGHAT, CDR2 FQDESV (reference sequence). This CDR3 is built from 15 residues. CDR3 amino acids: CASSRDRGHGETQYF. CDR3 bases: TGTGCCAGCAGCCGGGACAGGGGCCACGGAGAGACCCAGTACTTC.

Turning to this clone: One junction end does not reproduce the germline sequence, and a read error may be involved. J is TRBJ2-7 and V is TRBV5-4, with no clear D. The CDR3 sequence is 15 residues long. The germline CDR1 and CDR2 sequences are SGHNT and YYREEE (reference sequence). CDR3 DNA: TGTGCCAGCAGTTTGGGTGGAGTGAGCCGCTACGAGCAGTACTTC. This translates into CASSLGGVSRYEQYF.

This clone was seen a handful of times. This sequence joins TRBV9 and TRBJ2-3; D gene ambiguous. The CDR3 sequence is 13 residues long. The ends were cut back, 0 bases at V and 4 bases at J, with 6 bases in the middle. CDR1 and CDR2 (germline): SGDLS, YYNGEE. The CDR3, as DNA: TGTGCCAGCAGCGTAGACCCCTCAGATACGCAGTATTTT. Protein: CASSVDPSDTQYF.

The chain links TRBV9 to TRBJ1-2; no definite D call. CDR3 size: 14 residues. The germline gives CDR1 SGDLS, CDR2 YYNGEE. V was shortened by 0 bases and J by 2 bases, with 8 bases between the two germline ends. The CDR3 region is CASSVEVGNYGYTF. The CDR3 DNA reads TGTGCCAGCAGCGTAGAAGTAGGGAACTATGGCTACACCTTC.

The V call is TRBV5-4, the J call TRBJ1-6; D remains unclear. The CDR3 consists of 14 residues. The germline V gene encodes CDR1 SGHNT and CDR2 YYREEE (reference sequence). Deletions cut 2 bases from V and 5 bases from J, with 8 bases between. CDR3 DNA sequence: TGTGCCAGCAGCTTAATCGAGAATAATTCACCCCTCCACTTT. Its translation is CASSLIENNSPLHF.

The rearrangement links TRBV18 to TRBJ1-2; 7 bases are a match to TRBD1. Germline V lookup: CDR1 KGHSH, CDR2 LQKENI. Trimming cost V 8 bases and J 6 bases; bases outside gene matches: 12. The length of the CDR3 is 14 residues. Here the CDR3 DNA reads TGTGCCAGCGTAGAAGAACAGGGGTTCAATGGCTACACCTTC. Translation gives CASVEEQGFNGYTF.

J is TRBJ1-2 and V is TRBV5-1; D might be TRBD1 (6 bases). Per germline, CDR1 SGHRS and CDR2 YFSETQ. The CDR3 is 14 amino acids. Trimming cost V 4 bases and J 8 bases, with 18 bases left between them. CDR3 sequence reads: CASSTGGRGRGYTF. The CDR3 bases are TGCGCCAGCAGCACGGGGGGCCGCGGCCGGGGCTACACCTTC.

The chain combines TRBV5-8 with TRBJ2-3; D is ambiguous. The ends were cut back, 1 base at V and 0 bases at J, with 9 bases in the middle. The CDR3 has 15 residues. The germline V gene has CDR1 SGHTS and CDR2 YDEGEE. The CDR3 region is CASSLSGRSTDTQYF. CDR3 DNA: TGTGCCAGCAGCTTGTCCGGGCGTAGCACAGATACGCAGTATTTT. The entire variable domain, with the rest obtained from reference TRBV5-8 and TRBJ2-3, is as follows: EAGVTQSPTHLIKTRGQQATLRCSPISGHTSVYWYQQALGLGLQFLLWYDEGEERNRGNFPPRFSGRQFPNYSSELNVNALELEDSALYLCASSLSGRSTDTQYFGPGTRLTVL.

This chain joins TRBV7-8 and TRBJ1-5; D unresolved. The V gene's germline CDR1 is SGHVS and CDR2 FQNEAQ. The CDR3 is 13 residues long. V was pared by 2 bases and J by 0 bases, with 2 bases between. The CDR3 protein is CASSLNSNQPQHF. CDR3 bases: TGTGCCAGCAGCTTAAATAGCAATCAGCCCCAGCATTTT.

V usage is TRBV6-5 and J usage is TRBJ1-5, with D perhaps matching TRBD1 (5 bases). The length of the CDR3 is 15 residues. V lost 0 bases, J lost 9 bases, and 15 bases lay in between. Germline values: CDR1 MNHEY, CDR2 SVGAGI. The CDR3 sequence: CASSYSRPAGGPQHF. In DNA, the CDR3 is TGTGCCAGCAGTTACTCCCGTCCGGCCGGGGGGCCCCAGCATTTT.

This clone was detected once. CDR3 amino acids: CASSPVRGTGELFF. The CDR3 DNA reads TGTGCCAGCAGCCCGGTGAGGGGAACCGGGGAGCTGTTTTTT. The chain couples TRBV11-3 to TRBJ2-2; perhaps D is TRBD1 or TRBD2 (5 bases each). Per germline, CDR1 SGHNT and CDR2 YENEEA. The CDR3 spans 14 residues. Trimming cost V 5 bases and J 5 bases, with 12 bases left between them.

The V and J genes are TRBV10-3 and TRBJ1-2, with D hard to call. Germline V gives CDR1 ENHRY, CDR2 SYGVKD. The CDR3 is 13 amino acids. Trimming took 3 bases from V and 2 from J, leaving 7 bases between them. CDR3 residues: CAISEHFNYGYTF. The DNA for the CDR3 is TGTGCCATCAGTGAACATTTCAACTATGGCTACACCTTC.

V is TRBV18 and J is TRBJ1-2; 8 bases agree with TRBD1. Germline V gene sequence: CDR1 KGHSH, CDR2 LQKENI. V lost 1 base to trimming and J lost 4 bases; unmatched junction nucleotides: 11. This CDR3 has 17 residues. The DNA of the CDR3 is TGTGCCAGCTCACCACTCGGGCAGGGGGCCGTGGGCTATGGCTACACCTTC. Translating gives CASSPLGQGAVGYGYTF.